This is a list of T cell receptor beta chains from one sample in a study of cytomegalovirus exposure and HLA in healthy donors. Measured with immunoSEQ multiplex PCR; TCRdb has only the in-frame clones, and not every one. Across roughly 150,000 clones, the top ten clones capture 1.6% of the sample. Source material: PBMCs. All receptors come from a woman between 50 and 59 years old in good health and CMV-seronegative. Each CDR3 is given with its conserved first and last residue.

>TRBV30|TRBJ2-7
CAWSVTSGSAYEQYF
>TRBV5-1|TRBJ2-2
CASSLFIQGASGELFF
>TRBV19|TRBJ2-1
CASSIGQGTYNEQFF
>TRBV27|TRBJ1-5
CASSLFREYQPQHF
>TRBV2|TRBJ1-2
CASSENRAANYGYTF
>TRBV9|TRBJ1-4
CASSAGQANEKLFF
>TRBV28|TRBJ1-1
CATRRQGESFF
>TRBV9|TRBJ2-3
CASSLNGRASTDTQYF
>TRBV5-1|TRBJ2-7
CASRRDSYEQYF
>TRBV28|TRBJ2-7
CASRTSGASYEQYF
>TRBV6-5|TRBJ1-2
CASSYSRTGGGYGYTF
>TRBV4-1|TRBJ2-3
CASSQHPGQGYTTQYF
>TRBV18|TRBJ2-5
CASSPWGEEETQYF
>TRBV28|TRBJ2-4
CASRVQGLSKNIQYF
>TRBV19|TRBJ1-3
CASQETTGGNTIYF
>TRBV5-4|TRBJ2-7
CASSDRDSLYEQYF
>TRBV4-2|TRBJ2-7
CASSRRSRGLASDGDYEQYF
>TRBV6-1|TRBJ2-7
CASSGLAGRLSEQYF
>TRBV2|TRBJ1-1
CASRTSTGGTEAFF
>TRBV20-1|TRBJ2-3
CSSRAADTQYF
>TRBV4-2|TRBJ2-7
CASSQDGTGAHEQYF
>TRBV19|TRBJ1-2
CASTPTLIGLRYSYTF
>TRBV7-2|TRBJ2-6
CASSLTRQGATGANVLTF
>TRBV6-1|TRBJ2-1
CASRGAMSSYNEQFF